The present T cell receptor (beta chain) was sequenced within a study of early T cells in non-severe SARS-CoV-2 infection. As for the study in general: Bulk RNA taken from unsorted whole blood was sequenced, leaving chains unpaired.

The CDR3 length is 15 residues. From germline, CDR1 is DFQATT and CDR2 SNEGSKA (reference sequence). After removal of 2 bases from V and 4 bases from J, the junction contained 8 bases not matched to a gene. Molecules of cDNA were individually given unique molecular identifiers that were attached to them. TCRdb analysed the 5' RACE reads with MiXCR anew, one entry per CDR3 protein. The sample holds 70,000 to 85,000 distinct CDR3 sequences; less than 15% are singletons and the top ten take around 4%. There are many counts of this clonotype. The chain has TRBV20-1 and TRBJ1-1; 9 bases are shared with TRBD1. Sequenced material: whole blood. This TCR was sampled from an adult who was a healthcare worker with PCR-confirmed SARS-CoV-2 infection or an uninfected control (not recorded which). CDR3 protein: CSARPQQGARTEAFF. In DNA form, the CDR3 reads TGCAGTGCTAGACCTCAACAGGGGGCGCGCACTGAAGCTTTCTTT.